This TCR beta chain was recovered during a study of blood T cell repertoires in COVID-19. For the study at large: Nucleic acid was either cDNA or gDNA, and it came from T cells, B-cell-depleted T cells, or PBMCs.

This clone came up once. After removal of 0 bases from V and 6 bases from J, the junction contained 12 bases not matched to a gene. There are 17 residues in the CDR3. Germline values: CDR1 LGHDT, CDR2 YNNKEL (reference sequence). Original data processing: Amplification with reference gene primers provided the estimates of nucleated cell counts. TCRdb's table, derived via immunoSEQ multiplex PCR, lists solely in-frame clones and lacks some. The V and J calls and clone size were taken over from that table, and D and trimming were inferred from the DNA. The table has about 470,000 clones, around 87% seen once.

This receptor was obtained from a young woman who had recovered from COVID-19. V and J are TRBV3-1 (or the pseudogene TRBV3-2) and TRBJ2-3; TRBD2 matches 7 bases. Sequencing used PBMCs or T cells enriched from blood (not recorded which). The CDR3 protein is CASSQDKGGREDDTQYF. As DNA, the CDR3 is TGTGCCAGCAGCCAAGATAAAGGAGGGAGGGAGGACGATACGCAGTATTTT.